This entry features one T cell receptor (beta chain) sequence. Its antigen is unidentified. Together with a sample-barcoded 5' primer, a J-beta primer mix was included in a second PCR lasting about 7 to 11 cycles. TCRdb itself ran the 5' RACE reads through MiXCR, one entry per CDR3 protein. The table includes around 1.7 million distinct CDR3 sequences, 28% detected once. The data were taken from a study of blood T cells in healthy people across ages. Notes on the study in general: The study found TCR beta diversity correlated strongly with naive T cell percentage. CMV status of donors was unknown, possibly confounding expanded clonotype changes.

Germline CDR1 WNHNN, CDR2 SYGVQD (reference sequence). The CDR3 has 17 residues. With 3 bases removed from V and 5 bases from J, the gap between germline ends came to 21 bases. The genes are TRBV10-1 and TRBJ2-3; a possible D gene is TRBD2 (7 bases). Sequencing input: blood. The receptor's source is a woman in her thirties in good health. For the CDR3, the DNA is TGCGCCAGCAGTGACTACGGGGACACCGGCGGGGGAGATACGCAGTATTTT. This gives the protein CASSDYGDTGGGDTQYF.